One sample yielded the 25 T cell receptor beta chains listed below, sequenced in a study of read filtering for tumor transcriptome and immune sequencing. From 400 to 450 ng of RNA, a library with molecular barcoded alpha/delta and beta/gamma adaptors was made. TCRdb passed the reads through MiXCR, listing each CDR3 protein once. The sample yields about 58,000 distinct CDR3 sequences, 9% to 15% seen once. The specimen was a population of CD138-negative cells sorted from bone marrow. The receptors originated from a donor aged 40 or over with multiple myeloma.

This clonotype came up many times. This chain joins TRBV20-1 and TRBJ2-3; 9 positions agree with TRBD2. Looked up from germline, CDR1 is DFQATT and CDR2 is SNEGSKA (reference sequence). The trim removed 2 bases at V and 0 bases at J, leaving 9 bases unmatched. The CDR3 totals 17 residues. CDR3 nucleotide sequence: TGCAGTGCTAGACCCTCTCTAGCGGGGATTAGCACAGATACGCAGTATTTT. Protein: CSARPSLAGISTDTQYF.

This clonotype appeared many times. The rearrangement joins TRBV6-6 to TRBJ1-5; a weak D match, TRBD1 (5 bases). Per germline, CDR1 MNHNY and CDR2 SVGAGI (reference sequence). V was clipped by 3 bases and J by 3 bases, with 9 bases between them. The CDR3 runs 14 residues. The CDR3: CASSYKGNNQPQHF. The DNA of the CDR3 is TGTGCCAGCAGTTATAAGGGGAACAATCAGCCCCAGCATTTT.

As for this clonotype: The junction departs from the called germline gene at one end, perhaps through a read error. V and J are TRBV2 and TRBJ1-5; no clear D gene. This CDR3 contains 13 residues. Looked up from germline, CDR1 is SNHLY and CDR2 is FYNNEI. CDR3 sequence reads: CASSREGDQPQHF. The CDR3 DNA reads TGCGCCAGCTCTCGGGAGGGCGATCAGCCCCAGCATTTT.

The V and J genes are TRBV19 and TRBJ1-5; TRBD1 might be the D (6 bases). The germline V gene encodes CDR1 LNHDA and CDR2 SQIVND (reference sequence). This CDR3 has 17 residues. Trimming removed 7 bases at V and 0 bases at J, with 19 bases between. The CDR3 spells CASTALGDNFSNQPQHF. The CDR3 nucleotides read TGTGCCAGTACCGCACTAGGGGACAACTTTAGCAATCAGCCCCAGCATTTT. Looking up the rest from reference TRBV19 and TRBJ1-5 gives the full variable domain: DGGITQSPKYLFRKEGQNVTLSCEQNLNHDAMYWYRQDPGQGLRLIYYSQIVNDFQKGDIAEGYSVSREKKESFPLTVTSAQKNPTAFYLCASTALGDNFSNQPQHFGDGTRLSIL.

This clonotype occurred many times. The chain recombines TRBV5-1 with TRBJ2-5; 9 bases are a match to TRBD1. With 4 bases clipped from V and 2 bases from J, the junction kept 15 bases outside the gene matches. This CDR3 is 18 amino acids long. Germline lookup yields CDR1 SGHRS and CDR2 YFSETQ. CDR3 residues: CASSPYPRGTGFQETQYF. In DNA form, the CDR3 reads TGCGCCAGCAGCCCCTACCCTCGGGGGACAGGGTTTCAAGAGACCCAGTACTTC.

Ten or more counts support this clonotype. This chain links TRBV29-1 with TRBJ1-5; 9 bases align to TRBD1. Germline V lookup: CDR1 SQVTM, CDR2 ANQGSEA. The length of the CDR3 is 13 residues. Trimming cost V 4 bases and J 6 bases; bases outside gene matches: 4. The CDR3, as DNA: TGCAGCGTTGGGGACAGGGACGGTCAGCCCCAGCATTTT. This codes for CSVGDRDGQPQHF.

This clonotype has ten or more counts. V gene TRBV20-1 combines with J gene TRBJ2-5; 7 bases line up with TRBD1. Unmatched junction bases numbered 5, after V lost 5 bases and J lost 5 bases. The CDR3 has 12 residues. Germline V lookup: CDR1 DFQATT, CDR2 SNEGSKA (reference sequence). CDR3 in amino acids: CSAGTDGETQYF. The CDR3 coding sequence is TGCAGTGCTGGGACAGACGGGGAGACCCAGTACTTC.

This clonotype was seen many times. CDR3: CASVRGINQPQHF. DNA of the CDR3: TGCGCCAGTGTTCGGGGGATAAATCAGCCCCAGCATTTT. The chain uses TRBV10-2 and TRBJ1-5; weak D call: TRBD1 (5 bases). The germline CDR1 and CDR2 sequences are WSHSY and SAAADI. The V and J ends lost 9 bases and 4 bases respectively, with 13 bases between them. This CDR3 contains 13 residues.

This clonotype was observed many times. This chain uses TRBV7-3 with TRBJ1-6; the D is unclear. Trimming took 5 bases from V and 7 from J, leaving 12 bases between them. The germline V gene has CDR1 SGHTA and CDR2 FQGTGA. CDR3 length equals 14 residues. CDR3 sequence (DNA): TGTGCCAGCAGCGTTACTTCCAGGAATTCACCCCTCCACTTT. It specifies CASSVTSRNSPLHF.

This clonotype was counted at least ten times. V is TRBV7-6 and J is TRBJ1-1, with D uncertain. Trimming removed 3 bases at V and 3 bases at J, with 8 bases between. This CDR3 has 13 residues. Germline-derived CDR1 and CDR2 are SGHVS and FNYEAQ. The CDR3 region has the DNA TGTGCCAGCAGCTTTCAGAGTTACACTGAAGCTTTCTTT. Translating it yields CASSFQSYTEAFF.

This clonotype has ten or more counts. The V and J genes are TRBV10-2 and TRBJ1-1; a possible D gene is TRBD1 (6 bases). Germline CDR1 WSHSY, CDR2 SAAADI. The CDR3 has 16 amino acids. The V end lost 2 bases, the J end lost 0 bases, and 13 bases lay between the germline ends. The CDR3 DNA follows: TGCGCCAGCAGTGAGCTAACTACAGGGCTGAACACTGAAGCTTTCTTT. Its translation is CASSELTTGLNTEAFF.

This clonotype has ten or more counts. The gene calls are TRBV25-1 and TRBJ1-6; possibly TRBD1 for D (6 bases). Trimming stripped 3 bases from V and 7 bases from J, with 13 bases between. The CDR3 is 15 residues long. Germline values: CDR1 MGHDK, CDR2 SYGVNS. The CDR3 loop is CASSEDKGVNSPLHF. The CDR3 nucleotides are TGTGCCAGCAGTGAGGACAAGGGGGTCAATTCACCCCTCCACTTT.

This clonotype was counted many times. V usage is TRBV6-1 and J usage is TRBJ2-5; no clear D gene. Germline V gene lookup returns CDR1 MNHNS and CDR2 SASEGT. Trimming left V 6 bases short and J 4 bases short, with 15 bases between. This CDR3 comprises 14 residues. CDR3 DNA: TGTGCCAGCAGGGAGAGCCCAGGCCGAGAGACCCAGTACTTC. Translating gives CASRESPGRETQYF.

This clonotype was recorded many times. V usage is TRBV20-1 and J usage is TRBJ1-1, with 7 bases aligning to TRBD1. Germline CDR1 is DFQATT and CDR2 is SNEGSKA (reference sequence). V was clipped by 0 bases and J by 6 bases; unmatched bases: 10. The CDR3 is made up of 15 amino acids. The CDR3 DNA follows: TGCAGTGCTAGAGATTTAGTCAGGGGGATTTCTGAAGCTTTCTTT. Translating it yields CSARDLVRGISEAFF.

This clonotype was detected ten times or more. CDR3 nucleotides: TGTGCCAGCAGGAGGGACGTAGATACGCAGTATTTT. Amino acids: CASRRDVDTQYF. The gene calls are TRBV6-1 and TRBJ2-3, with D perhaps being TRBD1 or TRBD2 (5 bases each). The CDR3 contains 12 residues. Trimming left V 6 bases short and J 5 bases short, with 9 bases between. Germline lookup yields CDR1 MNHNS and CDR2 SASEGT.

This clonotype was counted at least ten times. This chain links TRBV6-5 with TRBJ1-1; 7 nucleotides match TRBD1. The V segment lost 4 bases and the J segment 1 base; nucleotides outside the gene matches: 3. Germline lookup yields CDR1 MNHEY and CDR2 SVGAGI. This CDR3 has 14 residues. CDR3 bases: TGTGCCAGCAGTTCGGACAGGAGGAACACTGAAGCTTTCTTT. Encoded protein: CASSSDRRNTEAFF.

This clonotype was seen repeatedly, ten times or more. This chain uses TRBV7-2 with TRBJ1-5, with 9 nucleotides matching TRBD1. CDR3 size: 14 residues. CDR1 is SGHTA, CDR2 FQGNSA, per germline. Trimming at V came to 2 bases and at J to 7 bases, leaving 3 bases not matched to a gene. CDR3 sequence: CASSLNRGLQPQHF. The DNA for the CDR3 is TGTGCCAGCAGCTTAAACAGGGGGCTACAGCCCCAGCATTTT.

In its sample, this clonotype was seen a few times. The chain recombines TRBV7-6 with TRBJ2-2; the match to TRBD2 covers 11 bases. Losses at the gene ends were 4 bases for V and 4 bases for J; bases not matched to a gene: 20. This CDR3 comprises 21 residues. Germline V gene sequence: CDR1 SGHVS, CDR2 FNYEAQ. In DNA, the CDR3 is TGTGCCAGCAGCTCCTACTACCGACTAGCGGGGACTCGACCCTCCACCGGGGAGCTGTTTTTT. Amino acid sequence: CASSSYYRLAGTRPSTGELFF.

The chain couples TRBV4-2 to TRBJ2-5; TRBD1 matches at 9 bases. The length of the CDR3 is 16 residues. Germline CDR1 and CDR2: LGHNA and YNFKEQ. The trim removed 4 bases at V and 4 bases at J, leaving 10 bases unmatched. CDR3 region: CASSRYHPGQGETQYF. Here the CDR3 DNA reads TGTGCCAGCAGCCGATATCATCCGGGACAGGGAGAGACCCAGTACTTC.

This clonotype was detected many times. This rearrangement joins TRBV9 to TRBJ2-3; a weak D match, TRBD1 (6 bases). From germline, CDR1 is SGDLS and CDR2 YYNGEE. The germline V and J ends were trimmed by 3 bases and 0 bases, with 11 bases remaining between them. CDR3 size: 15 residues. The CDR3 region has the DNA TGTGCCAGCAGCGCACCCAGGGGAAGCACAGATACGCAGTATTTT. It codes for CASSAPRGSTDTQYF.

This clonotype was found many times. Here the CDR3 reads CASSLEQRNTEAFF. In DNA form, the CDR3 reads TGCGCCAGCAGCTTGGAACAGAGGAACACTGAAGCTTTCTTT. The chain recombines TRBV5-1 with TRBJ1-1; D is unclear. Trimming pared 0 bases from V and 1 base from J, leaving 7 bases between. Germline V gene sequence: CDR1 SGHRS, CDR2 YFSETQ. CDR3 length: 14 residues.

Details on this clonotype: Mismatch with germline at one junction end may stem from a read error. CDR3 sequence: CASSFGRCSYQQYF. DNA for the CDR3: TGCGCCAGCAGCTTCGGCAGGTGCTCCTACCAGCAGTACTTC. The chain is built from TRBV5-1 and TRBJ2-7; D is uncertain. This CDR3 has 14 residues. CDR1 and CDR2 (germline): SGHRS, YFSETQ.

There are many counts of this clonotype. V usage is TRBV7-6 and J usage is TRBJ2-7; 9 bases align to TRBD2. Germline V lookup: CDR1 SGHVS, CDR2 FNYEAQ. The CDR3 runs 16 residues. V lost 0 bases, J lost 2 bases, and 5 bases stayed unmatched. The CDR3: CASSLATGLATYEQYF. CDR3 coding DNA: TGTGCCAGCAGCTTAGCCACGGGACTAGCTACCTACGAGCAGTACTTC.

A remark on this clonotype: One end of the junction is discordant with germline, which a read error may explain. CDR3 nucleotides: TGTGCCAGCAGCTTAGAGACAGGGGGACCCACCGAGCAGCACTTC. This gives the protein CASSLETGGPTEQHF. The chain uses TRBV7-9 and TRBJ2-7, with TRBD1 matching 9 bases. Germline V gives CDR1 SEHNR, CDR2 FQNEAQ (reference sequence). This CDR3 has 15 residues. The complete variable domain, with remaining parts taken from reference TRBV7-9 and TRBJ2-7, reads DTGVSQNPRHKITKRGQNVTFRCDPISEHNRLYWYRQTLGQGPEFLTYFQNEAQLEKSRLLSDRFSAERPKGSFSTLEIQRTEQGDSAMYLCASSLETGGPTEQHFGPGTRLTVT.

This clonotype was counted ten times or more. The genes are TRBV25-1 and TRBJ2-3; D is ambiguous. V was shortened by 4 bases and J by 5 bases, with 4 bases between the two germline ends. The CDR3 runs to 11 residues. CDR1 is MGHDK, CDR2 SYGVNS, per germline. The CDR3 loop is CASSGGDTQYF. Written as DNA, the CDR3 is TGTGCCAGCAGTGGTGGAGATACGCAGTATTTT.